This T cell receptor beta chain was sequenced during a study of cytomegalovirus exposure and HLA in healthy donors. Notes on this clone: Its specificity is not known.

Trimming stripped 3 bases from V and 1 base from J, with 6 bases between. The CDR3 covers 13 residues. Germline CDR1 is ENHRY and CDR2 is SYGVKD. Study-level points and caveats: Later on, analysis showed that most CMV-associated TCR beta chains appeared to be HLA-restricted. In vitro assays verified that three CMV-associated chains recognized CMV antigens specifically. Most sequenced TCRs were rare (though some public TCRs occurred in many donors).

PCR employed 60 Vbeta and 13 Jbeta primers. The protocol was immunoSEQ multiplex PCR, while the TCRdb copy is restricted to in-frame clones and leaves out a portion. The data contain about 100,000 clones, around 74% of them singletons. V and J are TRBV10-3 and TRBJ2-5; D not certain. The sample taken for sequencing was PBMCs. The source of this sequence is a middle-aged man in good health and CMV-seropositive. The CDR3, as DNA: TGTGCCATCAGTGACAGTTCCCAAGAGACCCAGTACTTC. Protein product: CAISDSSQETQYF.